A single sample is the source of the 10 T cell receptor beta chains below, sequenced in a study of a mutant IDH1 vaccine in newly diagnosed glioma. Noted time point: week 47, end of study. A 20-mer mutant IDH1 peptide at 300 ug was injected subcutaneously with topical imiquimod. Assay used: immunoSEQ multiplex PCR; TCRdb lists only in-frame clones, some missing. The sample carries 50,000 or so clones, about 88% recorded once. No antigens are known for them. The material sequenced was PBMCs, taken from a glioma patient whose treatment included an IDH1 peptide vaccine. Receptors were obtained from a woman aged 25 to 39 with glioma. Some clones in this sample may be carry-over from other donors' samples.

This clone was recorded a few times. J is TRBJ1-1 and V is TRBV5-1; D ambiguous. V was cut by 3 bases and J by 3 bases, with 21 bases left in between. The CDR3 has 17 residues. The V gene's germline CDR1 is SGHRS and CDR2 YFSETQ. DNA for the CDR3: TGCGCCAGCAGCTGGGGAGTAACGGTCCTCCCTGACACTGAAGCTTTCTTT. Translating gives CASSWGVTVLPDTEAFF.

The chain links TRBV5-1 to TRBJ2-7, with 8 positions matching TRBD2. The CDR3 sequence is 15 residues long. The V segment lost 3 bases and the J segment 0 bases; nucleotides outside the gene matches: 5. Germline CDR1 is SGHRS and CDR2 is YFSETQ. The CDR3 spells CASSSVAGSSYEQYF. CDR3 coding DNA: TGCGCCAGCAGCTCCGTAGCGGGGAGCTCCTACGAGCAGTACTTC.

This clone occurred once. The chain combines TRBV5-1 with TRBJ2-1, with a possible D match to TRBD2 (5 bases). V was pared by 0 bases and J by 4 bases, with 11 bases between. CDR1 and CDR2 from the germline V gene are SGHRS and YFSETQ. The CDR3 is 15 residues long. The CDR3 DNA sequence: TGCGCCAGCAGCTTGGCCGCTAGCAATTACAATGAGCAGTTCTTC. Translation gives CASSLAASNYNEQFF.

The genes are TRBV7-2 and TRBJ1-3; D is ambiguous. This CDR3 comprises 13 residues. Germline lookup yields CDR1 SGHTA and CDR2 FQGNSA. V dropped 2 bases and J dropped 8 bases, with 10 bases sitting between them. The CDR3 loop is CASSLRRLDTIYF. In DNA form, the CDR3 reads TGTGCCAGCAGCTTAAGACGTCTGGACACCATATATTTT. Looking up the rest from reference TRBV7-2 and TRBJ1-3 gives the full variable domain: GAGVSQSPSNKVTEKGKDVELRCDPISGHTALYWYRQSLGQGLEFLIYFQGNSAPDKSGLPSDRFSAERTGGSVSTLTIQRTQQEDSAVYLCASSLRRLDTIYFGEGSWLTVV.

The gene calls are TRBV5-4 and TRBJ1-1, with D unresolved. The ends were cut back, 2 bases at V and 1 base at J, with 9 bases in the middle. From germline, CDR1 is SGHNT and CDR2 YYREEE (reference sequence). The CDR3 length is 14 residues. As DNA, the CDR3 is TGTGCCAGCAGCTTAGAGTACGGGAACACTGAAGCTTTCTTT. It translates to CASSLEYGNTEAFF.

This chain connects TRBV5-6 to TRBJ2-3; D is possibly TRBD2 (7 bases). Trimming left V 0 bases short and J 10 bases short, with 12 bases between. Germline CDR1 SGHDT, CDR2 YYEEEE. This CDR3 has 13 amino acids. CDR3 protein: CASSLGGGFAQYF. As DNA, the CDR3 is TGTGCCAGCAGCTTGGGGGGGGGCTTCGCGCAGTATTTT.

The chain carries TRBV7-8 and TRBJ1-2, with 11 bases identical to TRBD1. Germline assignment: CDR1 SGHVS and CDR2 FQNEAQ. The ends lost 5 bases at V and 3 bases at J; junction bases unmatched: 2. The CDR3 sequence is 14 residues long. CDR3 nucleotide sequence: TGTGCCAGCAGCCGGGGACAGGGGGACTATGGCTACACCTTC. This codes for CASSRGQGDYGYTF. The whole variable domain, filled in from reference TRBV7-8 and TRBJ1-2, reads GAGVSQSPRYKVAKRGQDVALRCDPISGHVSLFWYQQALGQGPEFLTYFQNEAQLDKSGLPSDRFFAERPEGSVSTLKIQRTQQEDSAVYLCASSRGQGDYGYTFGSGTRLTVV.

This clone appeared once. The V call is TRBV7-8, the J call TRBJ2-2, with 8 bases lining up with TRBD1. The V gene end was trimmed by 1 base and the J gene end by 4 bases; junction bases not matched to a gene: 5. Germline V CDR1 and CDR2: SGHVS, FQNEAQ. The CDR3 runs to 16 residues. The CDR3 DNA reads TGTGCCAGCAGCTTAGAAGGGACAGGCCTCACCGGGGAGCTGTTTTTT. It translates to CASSLEGTGLTGELFF. The whole variable domain, filled in from reference TRBV7-8 and TRBJ2-2, reads GAGVSQSPRYKVAKRGQDVALRCDPISGHVSLFWYQQALGQGPEFLTYFQNEAQLDKSGLPSDRFFAERPEGSVSTLKIQRTQQEDSAVYLCASSLEGTGLTGELFFGEGSRLTVL.

The V gene is TRBV6-5, the J gene TRBJ2-5; no clear D gene. The CDR3 has 12 residues. The ends were cut back, 4 bases at V and 5 bases at J, with 8 bases in the middle. Germline CDR1 and CDR2: MNHEY and SVGAGI. The CDR3 DNA sequence: TGTGCCAGCAGTTTAAACTCGGAGACCCAGTACTTC. As protein: CASSLNSETQYF.

Written as DNA, the CDR3 is TGTGCCAGCACCGATCGACTAGCGGGAGGGAATGGTGATACGCAGTATTTT. Translation: CASTDRLAGGNGDTQYF. The chain carries TRBV5-4 and TRBJ2-3, with 14 bases lining up with TRBD2. In germline, CDR1 is SGHNT, CDR2 YYREEE (reference sequence). The CDR3 has 17 amino acids. The V gene end was trimmed by 6 bases and the J gene end by 6 bases; junction bases not matched to a gene: 12.